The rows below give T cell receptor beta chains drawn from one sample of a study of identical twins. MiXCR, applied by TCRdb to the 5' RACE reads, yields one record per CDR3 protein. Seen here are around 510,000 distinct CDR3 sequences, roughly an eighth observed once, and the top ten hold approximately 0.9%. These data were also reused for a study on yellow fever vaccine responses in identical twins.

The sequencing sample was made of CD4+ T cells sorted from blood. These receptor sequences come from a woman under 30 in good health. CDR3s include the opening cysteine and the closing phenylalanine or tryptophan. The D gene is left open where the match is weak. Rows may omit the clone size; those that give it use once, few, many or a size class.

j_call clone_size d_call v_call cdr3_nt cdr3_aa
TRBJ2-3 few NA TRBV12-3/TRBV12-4 TGTGCCAGCAGTTCCCTAAGGAGGAACACAGATACGCAGTATTTT CASSSLRRNTDTQYF
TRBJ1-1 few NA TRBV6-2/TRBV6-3 TGTGCCACGGAAGGATACGCAGCCGGAGCTTTCTTT CATEGYAAGAFF
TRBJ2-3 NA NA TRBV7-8 TGTGCCAGCAGCTTAGCGTCCCCCATAGGTGATACGCAGTATTTT CASSLASPIGDTQYF
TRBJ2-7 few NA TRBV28 TGTGCCATCTATGACGCGGGCGAGCAGAGCTTC CAIYDAGEQSF
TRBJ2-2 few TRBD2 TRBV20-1 TGCAGTGCGCATAGCGGGAGGGCCGACGGGGAGCTGTTTTTT CSAHSGRADGELFF
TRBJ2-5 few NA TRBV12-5 TGTGCTAGTGGTTTCGACAGGTTAGAGACCCAGTACTTC CASGFDRLETQYF
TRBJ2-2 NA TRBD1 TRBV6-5 TGTGCCAGCAGTTACTTACCGGGACAGGGGGGAACCGGGGAGCTGTTTTTT CASSYLPGQGGTGELFF
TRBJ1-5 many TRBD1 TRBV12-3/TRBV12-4 TGTGCCAGCAGCCTGGACAGGATAGGGGACCAGCCCCAGCATTTT CASSLDRIGDQPQHF
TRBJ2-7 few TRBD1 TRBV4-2 TGTGCCAGCTGGACAGGGTCGGGGGAGCAGTACTTC CASWTGSGEQYF
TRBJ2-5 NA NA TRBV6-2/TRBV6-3 TGTGCCAGCAGTTACGGTGGCGGGGAGAAGACCCAGTACTTC CASSYGGGEKTQYF
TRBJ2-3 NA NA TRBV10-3 TGTGCCATAACTAGCACAGATACGCAGTATTTT CAITSTDTQYF
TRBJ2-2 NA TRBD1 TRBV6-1 TGTGCCAGCAGAGCAGGACAGGGACGGTTGAACACCGGGGAGCTGTTTTTT CASRAGQGRLNTGELFF
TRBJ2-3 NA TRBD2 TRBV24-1 TGTGCCACCAGTGAGCCGGGACTAGCGCCCGGGGAGGGCACAGATACGCAGTATTTT CATSEPGLAPGEGTDTQYF
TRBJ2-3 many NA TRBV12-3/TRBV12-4 TGTGCCAGCAGTTTGAGCGGGTCTGCCACAGATACGCAGTATTTT CASSLSGSATDTQYF
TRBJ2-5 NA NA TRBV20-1 TGCAGTGCTAGACCGGGACTGGACAAGGGAGAGACCCAGTACTTC CSARPGLDKGETQYF
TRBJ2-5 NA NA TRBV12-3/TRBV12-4 TGTGCCAGCAGCCCGACGACGAGCGGAGAGACCCAGTACTTC CASSPTTSGETQYF
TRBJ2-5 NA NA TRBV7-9 TGTGCCAGCACCAGGACGCGGGAGACCCAGTACTTC CASTRTRETQYF
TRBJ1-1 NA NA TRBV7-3 TGTGCCAGCAGCTACGGGGGGATGGACACTGAAGTTTTCTTT CASSYGGMDTEVFF
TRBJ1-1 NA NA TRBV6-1 TGTGCCAGCAGTGATTTAGGTACGATGAACACTGAAGCTTTCTTT CASSDLGTMNTEAFF
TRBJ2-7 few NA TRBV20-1 TGCAGTGCTAGAAAGGGGACCGTTGGCGAGCAGTACTTC CSARKGTVGEQYF